A single T cell receptor (beta chain) is shown here with its context. This sample is drawn from a study of blood T cell repertoires in COVID-19. Overall study: COVID-19 samples collected from the United States, Italy and Spain covered acute and convalescent phases. T cells, B-cell-depleted T cells, or PBMCs supplied cDNA or gDNA.

Original analysis: Counts of nucleated cells, estimated from reference gene primer amplification, were obtained. Only in-frame clones appear in the TCRdb table, and some are missing; sequencing was by immunoSEQ multiplex PCR. The V and J calls and clone size are taken from that table; D and trimming were inferred from the DNA. The table includes approximately 81,000 clones, about four fifths detected once. The CDR3 totals 13 residues. The sample was peripheral blood. The chain couples TRBV21-1 to TRBJ2-7; TRBD1, the table's D call, lacks a check against the DNA. TRBV21-1 is annotated as a pseudogene. This TCR derives from a human donor in a cohort sampled during active COVID-19. As DNA, the CDR3 is TGTGCCAGCAGCAAAGGGCAGATCTACGAGCAGTACTTC. Translated: CASSKGQIYEQYF.